Presented here are 32 T cell receptor beta chains from one specimen sequenced in a study of PD-L1 blockade in urothelial cancer. Regarding time point: peripheral blood 6 weeks after treatment start. Method: immunoSEQ multiplex PCR; TCRdb's copy keeps in-frame clones and lacks some. The sample records 20,000 to 25,000 clones, around 82% being singletons. Sequenced here: PBMCs, sampled around atezolizumab (anti-PD-L1) treatment. The source of these receptors is a man in his 70s with urothelial cancer.

CDR3 loop: CSTATGNGSGYTF. CDR3 DNA: TGCAGTACAGCAACAGGGAACGGATCTGGCTACACCTTC. This chain connects TRBV29-1 to TRBJ1-2, with a tentative D call TRBD1 (6 bases). The germline V gene encodes CDR1 SQVTM and CDR2 ANQGSEA. There are 13 residues in the CDR3.

The CDR3 bases are TGTGCCAGCAGCTCCTTCAGGGAGCAGTTCTTC. Its protein product is CASSSFREQFF. This chain joins TRBV11-3 and TRBJ2-1; D is unresolved. V lost 4 bases, J lost 10 bases, and 8 bases lay in between. The CDR3 has 11 residues. CDR1 is SGHNT and CDR2 is YENEEA in the germline V gene.

The chain joins TRBV6-1 to TRBJ2-1; 14 nucleotides align to TRBD2. Looked up from germline, CDR1 is MNHNS and CDR2 is SASEGT. This CDR3 has 14 amino acids. Trimming cost V 6 bases and J 9 bases; bases outside gene matches: 4. CDR3 loop: CASRTGLAGAEQFF. The CDR3 DNA reads as TGTGCCAGCAGGACGGGACTAGCGGGAGCTGAGCAGTTCTTC.

The rearrangement uses TRBV7-9 and TRBJ1-1, with D maybe TRBD1 (6 bases). V lost 7 bases and J lost 10, with 25 bases in between. Germline V CDR1 and CDR2: SEHNR, FQNEAQ (reference sequence). This CDR3 has 15 amino acids. The CDR3 DNA is TGTGCCAGCATCCCTCCCTACGGACAGCCCAAGGGAGCTTTCTTT. Translation gives CASIPPYGQPKGAFF.

This chain joins TRBV13 and TRBJ2-1, with 9 nucleotides matching TRBD2. Germline V CDR1 and CDR2: PRHDT, FYEKMQ (reference sequence). CDR3 length equals 16 residues. V was pared by 0 bases and J by 0 bases, with 0 bases of the junction left unmatched. The CDR3 sequence: CASSLGTSGSYNEQFF. In DNA form, the CDR3 reads TGTGCCAGCAGCTTAGGGACTAGCGGCTCCTACAATGAGCAGTTCTTC.

The V call is TRBV11-2, the J call TRBJ2-7; TRBD1 is a possible D gene (5 bases). The CDR3 spans 13 residues. Trimming took off 0 bases at V and 9 bases at J, with 12 bases between the two ends. Germline V gene sequence: CDR1 SGHAT, CDR2 FQNNGV. CDR3 loop: CASSLEAGPGQYF. The DNA for the CDR3 is TGTGCCAGCAGCTTAGAGGCAGGGCCGGGGCAGTACTTC.

V and J are TRBV7-6 and TRBJ2-7; 9 bases agree with TRBD1. The CDR3 length is 16 residues. The ends lost 1 base at V and 2 bases at J; junction bases unmatched: 6. The germline V gene has CDR1 SGHVS and CDR2 FNYEAQ. CDR3 nucleotides: TGTGCCAGCAGCTTAGTTGCCGGGACAGGGACCTACGAGCAGTACTTC. The encoded protein is CASSLVAGTGTYEQYF.

This clone appeared once. The chain uses TRBV13 and TRBJ1-2, with 8 positions matching TRBD1. This CDR3 is built from 14 residues. The J segment lost 7 bases and the V segment lost 4 bases, leaving 8 bases of the junction unmatched. The germline V gene has CDR1 PRHDT and CDR2 FYEKMQ (reference sequence). The CDR3 sequence is CASSSDRGLAGYTF. CDR3 DNA: TGTGCCAGCAGCTCCGACAGGGGATTAGCTGGCTACACCTTC.

The chain links TRBV4-1 to TRBJ2-5, with D perhaps TRBD2 (5 bases). The CDR3 runs to 13 residues. Per germline, CDR1 MGHRA and CDR2 YSYEKL. Trimming shortened V by 2 bases and J by 5 bases, and 9 bases separated the two germline ends. CDR3 residues: CASSQMPSETQYF. The CDR3 coding sequence is TGCGCCAGCAGCCAAATGCCTAGCGAGACCCAGTACTTC.

J is TRBJ1-2 and V is TRBV6-6, with D possibly being TRBD1 (6 bases). This CDR3 is built from 15 residues. Germline loops: CDR1 MNHNY, CDR2 SVGAGI (reference sequence). V gave up 8 bases and J gave up 2 bases, with 18 bases separating them. The CDR3 loop is CASRGGAIVNYGYTF. CDR3 coding DNA: TGTGCCAGCCGGGGGGGCGCTATTGTGAACTATGGCTACACCTTC.

This clone has only a few counts. This rearrangement joins TRBV15 to TRBJ2-7; D is possibly TRBD2 (5 bases). The germline V gene has CDR1 LNHNV and CDR2 YYDKDF (reference sequence). Between the trimmed V and J ends, which lost 5 bases and 3 bases, there was a span of 14 bases. The CDR3 contains 14 residues. For the CDR3, the DNA is TGTGCCACCAGCGGACTCTTAGCGAACTACGAGCAGTACTTC. Translated, it gives CATSGLLANYEQYF.

A few counts support this clone. CDR3 coding DNA: TGTGCCAGCAGCGCGGGACTAGCGGGGGTTAGCTCCTACAATGAGCAGTTCTTC. Its translation: CASSAGLAGVSSYNEQFF. The rearrangement joins TRBV9 to TRBJ2-1, with 14 bases that match TRBD2. Germline V lookup: CDR1 SGDLS, CDR2 YYNGEE. V trimming: 3 bases; J trimming: 0 bases; junction bases outside the gene matches: 5. The CDR3 contains 18 residues.

The gene calls are TRBV28 and TRBJ2-4, with 8 bases that match TRBD1. V lost 2 bases, J lost 2 bases, and 8 bases stayed unmatched. Germline V gives CDR1 MDHEN, CDR2 SYDVKM. This CDR3 is 17 amino acids long. CDR3 DNA: TGTGCCAGCAGTTTAAGAGACAGGGGATTGACCAAAAACATTCAGTACTTC. Its translation: CASSLRDRGLTKNIQYF.

This chain connects TRBV5-1 to TRBJ2-7; tentative D call: TRBD2 (6 bases). CDR3 size: 16 residues. Germline CDR1 SGHRS, CDR2 YFSETQ. V was cut by 1 base and J by 2 bases, with 16 bases left in between. CDR3 coding DNA: TGCGCCAGCAGCTTGAATACGGCTAGCGCTACCTACGAGCAGTACTTC. Residues: CASSLNTASATYEQYF.

This clone qualifies as medium-sized. The rearrangement joins TRBV6-4 to TRBJ2-6; D not resolved. With 0 bases removed from V and 0 bases from J, the gap between germline ends came to 3 bases. The germline V gene has CDR1 MRHNA and CDR2 SNTAGT. This CDR3 is 15 amino acids long. In DNA form, the CDR3 reads TGTGCCAGCAGTGACTCACACTCTGGGGCCAACGTCCTGACTTTC. This translates into CASSDSHSGANVLTF.

In the case of this clone: At one of its ends the junction is not consistent with the germline gene, which may arise from a read error. In the same sample, other DNA sequences code for this CDR3. This sequence joins TRBV6-5 and TRBJ2-3; 8 bases match TRBD1. Germline CDR1 reads MNHEY; CDR2 reads SVGAGI. This CDR3 is 15 amino acids long. DNA for the CDR3: TGTGCCAGCAGTTATCCTGGACAGGGCACAGATACACAGTATTTT. Protein: CASSYPGQGTDTQYF.

The chain employs TRBV28 and TRBJ2-2; TRBD2 matches 7 bases. The germline V gene has CDR1 MDHEN and CDR2 SYDVKM. The CDR3 has 15 amino acids. Unmatched junction bases numbered 7, after V lost 5 bases and J lost 4 bases. The CDR3 loop reads CASSQGGSGTGELFF. The CDR3 nucleotides read TGTGCCAGCAGTCAAGGCGGGAGCGGCACCGGGGAGCTGTTTTTT.

This chain joins TRBV10-3 and TRBJ2-7; D unresolved. Germline-derived CDR1 and CDR2 are ENHRY and SYGVKD. The CDR3 runs 12 residues. V was pared by 2 bases and J by 2 bases, with 4 bases between. The CDR3 here is CAISEGAYEQYF. The DNA for the CDR3 is TGTGCCATCAGTGAGGGAGCCTACGAGCAGTACTTC.

This chain uses TRBV7-2 with TRBJ2-1; TRBD2 matches 8 bases. This CDR3 comprises 14 residues. From germline, CDR1 is SGHTA and CDR2 FQGNSA. The V segment lost 1 base and the J segment 5 bases; nucleotides outside the gene matches: 1. The CDR3 spells CASSLVAGNNEQFF. As DNA, the CDR3 is TGTGCCAGCAGCTTAGTAGCGGGAAACAATGAGCAGTTCTTC.

This clone has just a few counts. The V gene is TRBV6-1, the J gene TRBJ1-3; 11 positions match TRBD1. Germline V gives CDR1 MNHNS, CDR2 SASEGT. V trimming: 8 bases; J trimming: 3 bases; junction bases outside the gene matches: 3. CDR3 size: 14 residues. The CDR3 nucleotides read TGTGCCAGCGGACAGGGGGCTAGTGGAAACACCATATATTTT. This translates into CASGQGASGNTIYF.

This sequence joins TRBV2 and TRBJ2-7; 7 bases are shared with TRBD1. The V gene end was trimmed by 6 bases and the J gene end by 2 bases; junction bases not matched to a gene: 1. This CDR3 has 12 amino acids. Germline lookup yields CDR1 SNHLY and CDR2 FYNNEI. In nucleotides, the CDR3 is TGTGCCAGCAGCGGGACAGCCTACGAGCAGTACTTC. Its translation: CASSGTAYEQYF.

The genes are TRBV7-2 and TRBJ2-3, with TRBD1 matching over 8 bases. This CDR3 has 13 residues. CDR1 and CDR2 from the germline V gene are SGHTA and FQGNSA. With V trimmed by 4 bases and J by 8 bases, 5 bases remained unmatched. CDR3 region: CASSYPGGGTQYF. In nucleotides, the CDR3 is TGTGCCAGCAGCTACCCAGGGGGCGGTACGCAGTATTTT.

This sequence joins TRBV7-2 and TRBJ2-5; D is uncertain. The CDR3 contains 14 residues. Germline values: CDR1 SGHTA, CDR2 FQGNSA. Deletions cut 5 bases from V and 0 bases from J, with 10 bases between. DNA of the CDR3: TGTGCCAGCAGCATACAGAGTTACCAAGAGACCCAGTACTTC. As protein: CASSIQSYQETQYF.

The chain recombines TRBV6-5 with TRBJ1-1, with 7 bases lining up with TRBD1. The germline gives CDR1 MNHEY, CDR2 SVGAGI. The CDR3 contains 14 residues. The trim removed 2 bases at V and 5 bases at J, leaving 5 bases unmatched. The DNA of the CDR3 is TGTGCCAGCAGTTACGATCAGGGGGGAACTGAAGCTTTCTTT. Its translation: CASSYDQGGTEAFF.

The gene calls are TRBV25-1 and TRBJ2-3; TRBD2 might be the D (6 bases). The V gene's germline CDR1 is MGHDK and CDR2 SYGVNS. The CDR3 length is 12 residues. V was clipped by 10 bases and J by 8 bases, with 16 bases between them. The CDR3 nucleotides read TGTGCCATCTTTGGGGGAGGAGGTACGCAGTATTTT. As protein: CAIFGGGGTQYF. Filled out from reference TRBV25-1 and TRBJ2-3, the complete variable domain reads EADIYQTPRYLVIGTGKKITLECSQTMGHDKMYWYQQDPGMELHLIHYSYGVNSTEKGDLSSESTVSRIRTEHFPLTLESARPSHTSQYLCAIFGGGGTQYFGPGTRLTVL.

The CDR3 DNA reads TGTGCCAGCAGTGGGGGGGACAGAGAGACCCAGTACTTC. The encoded protein is CASSGGDRETQYF. V and J are TRBV6-1 and TRBJ2-5, with D maybe TRBD1 (7 bases). Trimming removed 4 bases from V and 4 bases from J, with 10 bases in between. There are 13 residues in the CDR3. Germline loops: CDR1 MNHNS, CDR2 SASEGT.

This clone came up once. V is TRBV5-1 and J is TRBJ2-1, with TRBD1 as a possible D gene (6 bases). The germline V gene encodes CDR1 SGHRS and CDR2 YFSETQ. V lost 0 bases and J 4 bases, leaving 11 bases between the germline ends. This CDR3 spans 15 amino acids. The CDR3 reads CASSLAQGSYNEQFF. The CDR3 DNA is TGCGCCAGCAGCTTGGCCCAGGGGAGTTACAATGAGCAGTTCTTC.

This clone has just one count. The CDR3 DNA is TGTGCCAGTAGTATCCCAGGGGTGAAGACCCAGTACTTC. Translation gives CASSIPGVKTQYF. The chain combines TRBV19 with TRBJ2-5; TRBD1 might be the D (6 bases). Germline assignment: CDR1 LNHDA and CDR2 SQIVND (reference sequence). This CDR3 has 13 residues. V lost 3 bases and J 6 bases, leaving 11 bases between the germline ends. Combining the CDR3 with reference TRBV19 and TRBJ2-5 gives the whole variable domain DGGITQSPKYLFRKEGQNVTLSCEQNLNHDAMYWYRQDPGQGLRLIYYSQIVNDFQKGDIAEGYSVSREKKESFPLTVTSAQKNPTAFYLCASSIPGVKTQYFGPGTRLLVL.

The chain recombines TRBV7-3 with TRBJ1-1, with TRBD1 identical over 7 bases. CDR1 and CDR2 from the germline V gene are SGHTA and FQGTGA. V dropped 0 bases and J dropped 1; count of bases not matched to a gene: 2. The CDR3 has 15 amino acids. The CDR3 DNA reads TGTGCCAGCAGCTTAACGGGGACAGCGAACACTGAAGCTTTCTTT. Translating it yields CASSLTGTANTEAFF.

This chain links TRBV5-8 with TRBJ1-2, with D maybe TRBD1 (6 bases). The germline V gene has CDR1 SGHTS and CDR2 YDEGEE. Trimming took off 4 bases at V and 5 bases at J, with 18 bases between the two ends. The length of the CDR3 is 15 residues. The CDR3 region has the DNA TGTGCCAGCAGCGAGAGGGGGGGTTACAAGTATGGCTACACCTTC. Protein: CASSERGGYKYGYTF.

V is TRBV5-4 and J is TRBJ2-3; 7 bases align to TRBD2. V was pared by 0 bases and J by 2 bases, with 3 bases of the junction left unmatched. The V gene's germline CDR1 is SGHNT and CDR2 YYREEE (reference sequence). There are 15 residues in the CDR3. CDR3 loop: CASSLASGYTDTQYF. In nucleotides, the CDR3 is TGTGCCAGCAGCTTGGCTAGCGGCTACACAGATACGCAGTATTTT.

The J gene is TRBJ2-1, the V gene TRBV11-3, with D perhaps matching TRBD2 (5 bases). CDR3 length: 15 amino acids. Per the germline V gene, CDR1 is SGHNT and CDR2 is YENEEA. V gave up 5 bases and J gave up 7 bases, with 18 bases separating them. As DNA, the CDR3 is TGTGCCAGCAGCCCGGCGGGTTTTGGGTGGAATGAGCAGTTCTTC. Protein sequence: CASSPAGFGWNEQFF.